This T cell receptor (beta chain) was sequenced in a study of monozygotic twins with inflammatory bowel disease. General study points: No difference was seen in repertoire similarity between concordant and discordant twins, possibly from limited power. Among IBD patients, fewer clonotypes were shared with others than among healthy twins, especially with disease activity.

Turning to this clonotype: What it binds is unknown.

Germline-derived CDR1 and CDR2 are DFQATT and SNEGSKA (reference sequence). CDR3 length equals 16 residues. Researchers used template switching to add UMIs featuring a 6-nucleotide sample barcode. TCRdb processed the 5' RACE reads again and assigns one entry to each CDR3 protein, with no DNA. Seen in this sample are approximately 420,000 distinct CDR3 sequences; the ten most common clones hold 2% to 3%. This receptor was identified in a human donor with ulcerative colitis or Crohn's disease, or a healthy co-twin of an affected twin (not recorded which). Sequencing was done on a sample of blood. This chain links TRBV20-1 with TRBJ2-1. CDR3 residues: CSARDQSGRSYNEQFF.